This T cell receptor beta chain is from a study of early T cells in non-severe SARS-CoV-2 infection. This clonotype was recorded a few times. The library protocol tagged individual cDNA molecules with unique molecular identifiers. TCRdb reprocessed the 5' RACE reads via MiXCR and lists one record per CDR3 protein. The sample yields 75,000 to 80,000 distinct CDR3 sequences, approximately 10% seen once. The sample here was whole blood, taken at baseline. The TCR comes from an adult who was a healthcare worker with PCR-confirmed SARS-CoV-2 infection or an uninfected control (not recorded which).

As DNA, the CDR3 is TGTGCCAGCAGATCACAGCTACGCTCTGGAAACACCATATATTTT. This codes for CASRSQLRSGNTIYF. This rearrangement joins TRBV28 to TRBJ1-3; D ambiguous. With 6 bases removed from V and 0 bases from J, the gap between germline ends came to 12 bases. The CDR3 has 15 residues. Germline CDR1 reads MDHEN; CDR2 reads SYDVKM.